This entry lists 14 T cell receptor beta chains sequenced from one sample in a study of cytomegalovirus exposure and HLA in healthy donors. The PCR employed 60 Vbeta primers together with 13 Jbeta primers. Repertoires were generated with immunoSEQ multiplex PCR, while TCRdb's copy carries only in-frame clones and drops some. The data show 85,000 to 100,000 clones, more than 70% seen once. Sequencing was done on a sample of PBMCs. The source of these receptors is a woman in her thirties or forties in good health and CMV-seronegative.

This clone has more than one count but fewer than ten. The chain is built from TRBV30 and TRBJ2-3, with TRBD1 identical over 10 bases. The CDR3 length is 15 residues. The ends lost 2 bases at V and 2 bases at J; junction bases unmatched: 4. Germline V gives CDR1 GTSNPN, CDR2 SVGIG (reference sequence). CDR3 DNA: TGTGCCTGGAGTATAGGACAGGGGGTCACAGATACGCAGTATTTT. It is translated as CAWSIGQGVTDTQYF. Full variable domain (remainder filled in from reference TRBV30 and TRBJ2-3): SQTIHQWPATLVQPVGSPLSLECTVEGTSNPNLYWYRQAAGRGLQLLFYSVGIGQISSEVPQNLSASRPQDRQFILSSKKLLLSDSGFYLCAWSIGQGVTDTQYFGPGTRLTVL.

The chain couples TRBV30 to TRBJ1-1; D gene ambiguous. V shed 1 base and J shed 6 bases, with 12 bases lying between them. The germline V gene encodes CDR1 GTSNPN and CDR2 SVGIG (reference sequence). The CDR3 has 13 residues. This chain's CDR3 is CAWSGAPLSEAFF. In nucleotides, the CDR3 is TGTGCCTGGAGTGGAGCGCCACTGTCTGAAGCTTTCTTT.

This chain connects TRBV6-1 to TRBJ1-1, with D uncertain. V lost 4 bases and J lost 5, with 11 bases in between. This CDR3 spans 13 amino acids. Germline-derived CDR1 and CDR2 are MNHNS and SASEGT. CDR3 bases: TGTGCCAGCAGTGTCAGGCGGGAAACTGAAGCTTTCTTT. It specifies CASSVRRETEAFF.

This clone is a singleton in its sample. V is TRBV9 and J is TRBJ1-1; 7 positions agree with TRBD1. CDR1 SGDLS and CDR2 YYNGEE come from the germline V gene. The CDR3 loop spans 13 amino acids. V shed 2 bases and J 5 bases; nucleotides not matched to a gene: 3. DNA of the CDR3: TGTGCCAGCAGCGTGTTACAGGGGACTGAAGCTTTCTTT. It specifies CASSVLQGTEAFF.

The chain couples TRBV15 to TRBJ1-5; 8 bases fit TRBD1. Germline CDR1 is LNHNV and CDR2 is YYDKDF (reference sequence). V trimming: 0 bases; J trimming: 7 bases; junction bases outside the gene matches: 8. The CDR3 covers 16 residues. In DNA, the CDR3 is TGTGCCACCAGCAGAGATATCAGGGGGCCCGGCCAGCCCCAGCATTTT. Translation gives CATSRDIRGPGQPQHF.

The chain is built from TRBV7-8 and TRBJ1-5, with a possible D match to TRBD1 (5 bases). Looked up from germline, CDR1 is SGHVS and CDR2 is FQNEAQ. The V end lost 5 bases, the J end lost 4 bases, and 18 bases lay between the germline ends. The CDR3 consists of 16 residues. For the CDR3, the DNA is TGTGCCAGCAGCCCCGTGGGGTGGGGGGTGAATCAGCCCCAGCATTTT. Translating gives CASSPVGWGVNQPQHF.

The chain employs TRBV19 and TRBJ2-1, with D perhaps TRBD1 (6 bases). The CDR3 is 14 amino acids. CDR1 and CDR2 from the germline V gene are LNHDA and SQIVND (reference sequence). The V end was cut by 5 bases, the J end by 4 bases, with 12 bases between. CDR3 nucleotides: TGTGCCAGTAGTGGCGGACAGAGGTACAATGAGCAGTTCTTC. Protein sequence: CASSGGQRYNEQFF.

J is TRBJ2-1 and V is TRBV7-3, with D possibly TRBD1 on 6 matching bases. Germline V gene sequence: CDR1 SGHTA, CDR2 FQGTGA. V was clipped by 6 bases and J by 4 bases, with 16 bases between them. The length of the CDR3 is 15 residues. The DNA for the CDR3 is TGTGCCAGCAGTCCCCAGGGGTCTCCATACAATGAGCAGTTCTTC. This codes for CASSPQGSPYNEQFF.

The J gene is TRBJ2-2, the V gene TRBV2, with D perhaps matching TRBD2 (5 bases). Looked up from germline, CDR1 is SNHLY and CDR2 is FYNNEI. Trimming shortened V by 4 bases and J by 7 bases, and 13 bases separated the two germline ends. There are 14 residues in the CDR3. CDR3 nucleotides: TGTGCCAGCAGTGGATTCCTAGGAGGCGGGGAGCTGTTTTTT. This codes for CASSGFLGGGELFF.

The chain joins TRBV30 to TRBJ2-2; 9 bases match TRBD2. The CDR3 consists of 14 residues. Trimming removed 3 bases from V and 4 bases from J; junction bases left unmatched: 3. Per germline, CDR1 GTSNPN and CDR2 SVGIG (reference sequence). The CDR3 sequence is CAWREAGGTGELFF. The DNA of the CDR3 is TGTGCCTGGAGGGAAGCGGGGGGCACCGGGGAGCTGTTTTTT.

CDR3 loop: CAWRPGQNYGYTF. In DNA, the CDR3 is TGTGCCTGGAGACCGGGACAGAACTATGGCTACACCTTC. The chain joins TRBV30 to TRBJ1-2, with 7 bases identical to TRBD1. The CDR3 sequence is 13 residues long. V dropped 3 bases and J dropped 2; count of bases not matched to a gene: 3. Germline CDR1 is GTSNPN and CDR2 is SVGIG (reference sequence). Full variable domain (remainder filled in from reference TRBV30 and TRBJ1-2): SQTIHQWPATLVQPVGSPLSLECTVEGTSNPNLYWYRQAAGRGLQLLFYSVGIGQISSEVPQNLSASRPQDRQFILSSKKLLLSDSGFYLCAWRPGQNYGYTFGSGTRLTVV.

CDR3 nucleotide sequence: TGCGCCAGCGCCACCCGACAGGGTGGAGATACGCAGTATTTT. It specifies CASATRQGGDTQYF. This chain connects TRBV5-1 to TRBJ2-3; 7 nucleotides agree with TRBD1. Germline V CDR1 and CDR2: SGHRS, YFSETQ. The CDR3 runs to 14 residues. Losses at the gene ends were 7 bases for V and 5 bases for J; bases not matched to a gene: 10.

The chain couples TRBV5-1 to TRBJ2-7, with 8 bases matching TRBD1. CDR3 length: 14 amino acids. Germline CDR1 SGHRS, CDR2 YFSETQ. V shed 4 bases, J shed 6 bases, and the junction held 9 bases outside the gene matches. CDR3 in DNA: TGCGCCAGCAGCCTACAGGGGGGATTCGGCGAGCAGTACTTC. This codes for CASSLQGGFGEQYF.

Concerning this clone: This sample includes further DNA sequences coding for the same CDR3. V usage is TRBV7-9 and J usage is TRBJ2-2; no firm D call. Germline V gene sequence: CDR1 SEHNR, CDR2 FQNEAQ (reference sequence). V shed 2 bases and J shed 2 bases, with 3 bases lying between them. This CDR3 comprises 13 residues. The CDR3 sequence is CASSLRNTGELFF. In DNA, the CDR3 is TGTGCCAGCAGCTTACGTAACACCGGGGAGCTGTTTTTT.